The T cell receptor (beta chain) described here comes from a study of CD4 T cells in relation to SARS-CoV-2 and coronaviruses. Across the whole study: After 10 to 11 days of antigen culture, PBMC TCR beta CDR3s were sequenced. The HLA restriction of the shared crossreactive spike epitopes was mapped. Findings and limits, study-wide: Each donor contributed either pre-pandemic or post-infection samples, not both.

Before the COVID-19 pandemic, during about 2011-2019, CD4+ T cells were taken from unexposed donors. The cells were cultured for 10 days before CD4+ T cells were isolated. Each well had two million PBMCs in about 5% human AB serum with IL-2. Method: immunoSEQ multiplex PCR; TCRdb's copy keeps in-frame clones and lacks some. The data contain tens of thousands of clones, less than 80% of them singletons. This clone was found a few times. Antigen specificity is unknown. The receptor comes from a human donor in good health. Sequences were obtained from CD4+ T cells from PBMCs, cultured in vitro.

The DNA for the CDR3 is TGCGCCAGCATCGAGGACAGGGCCCCAGATACGCAGTATTTT. Protein product: CASIEDRAPDTQYF. V is TRBV5-1 and J is TRBJ2-3; 8 positions agree with TRBD1. The CDR3 is 14 amino acids. V gave up 6 bases and J gave up 4 bases; unmatched junction bases: 7. CDR1 and CDR2 (germline): SGHRS, YFSETQ.